This TCR beta chain was identified during a study of blood T cell repertoires in COVID-19. Study as a whole: In each case, the material was cDNA or gDNA derived from T cells, B-cell-depleted T cells, or PBMCs.

Each participant's cohort was designated according to participant-reported clinical history. Cohort 3 donors were reported recovered after two negative PCRs, clearance, or symptom resolution. The CDR3 has 16 amino acids. Looked up from germline, CDR1 is SEHNR and CDR2 is FQNEAQ (reference sequence). The V and J ends lost 1 base and 7 bases, in that order; junction bases with no gene match: 4. The repertoire was sequenced with immunoSEQ multiplex PCR; TCRdb's copy has only in-frame clones and lacks some. The table has 200,000 to 300,000 clones, more than 75% seen once. The receptor was derived from a woman aged 45 to 65 who had recovered from COVID-19. V usage is TRBV7-9 and J usage is TRBJ2-1, with 13 bases fitting TRBD2. Sample: PBMCs or T cells enriched from blood (not recorded which). CDR3 sequence: CASSLGGLAGKNEQFF. The CDR3 bases are TGTGCCAGCAGCTTAGGGGGACTAGCGGGAAAGAATGAGCAGTTCTTC. Filled out from reference TRBV7-9 and TRBJ2-1, the complete variable domain reads DTGVSQNPRHKITKRGQNVTFRCDPISEHNRLYWYRQTLGQGPEFLTYFQNEAQLEKSRLLSDRFSAERPKGSFSTLEIQRTEQGDSAMYLCASSLGGLAGKNEQFFGPGTRLTVL.